This TCR beta chain was documented in a study of T cell repertoires in cytomegalovirus infection. MiXCR, run by TCRdb on the reads, gives a single entry per CDR3 protein. The repertoire holds around 100,000 distinct CDR3 sequences, with 42% as singletons. There are a few counts of this clonotype. Its antigen is unidentified. Per the germline V gene, CDR1 is MDHEN and CDR2 is SYDVKM. V lost 4 bases and J 5 bases, leaving 14 bases between the germline ends. This CDR3 contains 14 residues. This chain links TRBV28 with TRBJ1-1, with D perhaps matching TRBD1 (6 bases). The source was CD8+ T cells from cultured PBMCs, collected from culture after CMV antigen stimulation. This TCR was recovered from a human donor in good health (CMV status not recorded). Some clones in this sample may be carry-over from other donors' samples. In DNA form, the CDR3 reads TGTGCCAGCAGTTGGGGGGGGGCGGGGACTGAAGCTTTCTTT. The encoded protein is CASSWGGAGTEAFF.